This T cell receptor (beta chain) originates from a study of tumor and adjacent non-tumor tissue in lung cancer. Study-wide context: There were around 11 adenocarcinoma, a couple of squamous cell carcinoma and 1 small cell lung cancer cases. Stage I to III disease affected roughly 10 men and roughly 5 women aged 31 to 76.

RNA was extracted from bulk tissue without any cell sorting. This non-tumor lung sample came from over 3 cm beyond the tumor edge. Donors were chemotherapy-naive, newly diagnosed lung cancer surgical patients in China, August–late 2014. The study's findings and limits: Compared with tumor, normal lung showed significantly lower TCR diversity.

This CDR3 is 12 amino acids long. Trimming stripped 5 bases from V and 4 bases from J, with 6 bases between. TCRbeta libraries were built with three rounds of nested PCR, modified from ARM-PCR. TCRdb re-analysed the multiplex PCR reads in MiXCR, keeping a single row per CDR3 protein. The repertoire has about 100,000 distinct CDR3 sequences, 60% to 80% of them found once; the top ten carry approximately 19%. This clonotype appeared many times. Its specificity is not known. This sequence joins TRBV12-3 or TRBV12-4 and TRBJ2-1, with D unresolved. This receptor was taken from a man aged 25 to 45 with non-small cell lung cancer. The material sequenced was distant non-tumor lung tissue. This CDR3 reads CASSPAYNEQFF. In DNA, the CDR3 is TGTGCCAGCAGTCCTGCATACAATGAGCAGTTCTTC.